Listed here are 30 T cell receptor beta chains from one sample, sequenced in a study of OX40 agonist ivuxolimab in advanced cancers. The library came from the immunoSEQ multiplex PCR assay. TCRdb's version of the immuneACCESS table is confined to in-frame rearrangements and falls short of the full clone set. An unresolved V gene accounts for under half of the shortfall where checked; the remainder is of unknown origin. The sample table lists about 91,000 clones, about 85% of them with a count of one. The ten top clones hold 1% to 1.3% of the sample. The specimen comprised CD4+ or CD8+ T cells sorted from blood, sampled in a trial of the OX40 agonist ivuxolimab. The receptor set was obtained from an adult with an advanced solid tumor such as melanoma, head and neck, liver or kidney cancer.

This clone was observed a few times. The chain recombines TRBV4-3 with TRBJ1-2; no firm D call. The length of the CDR3 is 13 residues. CDR1 LGHNA and CDR2 YSLEER come from the germline V gene. The V and J ends lost 2 bases and 3 bases respectively, with 7 bases between them. The CDR3 sequence is CASSQNGYYGYTF. The DNA of the CDR3 is TGCGCCAGCAGCCAAAACGGATACTATGGCTACACCTTC.

This clone showed up just once. V usage is TRBV18 and J usage is TRBJ2-1; D not certain. V lost 2 bases and J lost 7, with 15 bases in between. The CDR3 length is 15 residues. Germline CDR1 is KGHSH and CDR2 is LQKENI. The CDR3 DNA reads TGTGCCAGCTCACCAGTTTTGGGTTTAGAAAATGAGCAGTTCTTC. Amino acid sequence: CASSPVLGLENEQFF.

Note on this clone: Other nucleotide sequences from this sample produce the same CDR3. V is TRBV5-4 and J is TRBJ1-3; 9 nucleotides line up with TRBD1. This CDR3 spans 15 amino acids. In germline, CDR1 is SGHNT, CDR2 YYREEE (reference sequence). V lost 4 bases and J lost 4; bases outside the gene matches: 6. CDR3 loop: CASSADRGDGNTIYF. The CDR3 DNA follows: TGTGCCAGCAGCGCGGACAGGGGCGACGGAAACACCATATATTTT.

The V and J genes are TRBV4-3 and TRBJ2-3, with 8 bases identical to TRBD2. The CDR3 is made up of 19 amino acids. Trimming removed 0 bases from V and 1 base from J; junction bases left unmatched: 12. Germline CDR1 reads LGHNA; CDR2 reads YSLEER. CDR3: CASSQDLLWGGGRTDTQYF. For the CDR3, the DNA is TGCGCCAGCAGCCAAGATCTCCTTTGGGGCGGGGGGCGCACAGATACGCAGTATTTT.

This chain joins TRBV18 and TRBJ1-1; 7 positions match TRBD1. This CDR3 has 13 residues. Germline V gene data show CDR1 as KGHSH and CDR2 as LQKENI. With 4 bases clipped from V and 3 bases from J, the junction kept 2 bases outside the gene matches. CDR3 protein: CASSRQGDTEAFF. CDR3 bases: TGTGCCAGCTCACGGCAGGGGGACACTGAAGCTTTCTTT.

J is TRBJ2-2 and V is TRBV6-7, with 16 bases matching TRBD2. TRBV6-7 is placed among ORFs of uncertain function. The V segment lost 4 bases and the J segment 1 base; nucleotides outside the gene matches: 6. The CDR3 sequence is 19 residues long. CDR3 coding DNA: TGTGCCAGCAGTTCCGGGACTAGCGGGGGGGCCGGGAACACCGGGGAGCTGTTTTTT. The encoded protein is CASSSGTSGGAGNTGELFF.

This sequence joins TRBV9 and TRBJ2-3; D remains unclear. Trimming left V 3 bases short and J 1 base short, with 18 bases between. The CDR3 covers 17 residues. Germline assignment: CDR1 SGDLS and CDR2 YYNGEE. The CDR3 sequence: CASSAKNGGWGTDTQYF. The CDR3, as DNA: TGTGCCAGCAGCGCCAAAAATGGCGGTTGGGGCACAGATACGCAGTATTTT.

This clone has only a few counts. The genes are TRBV29-1 and TRBJ1-3; the D is unclear. V was trimmed by 5 bases and J by 2 bases, leaving 7 bases between them. CDR1 and CDR2 (germline): SQVTM, ANQGSEA. The CDR3 is 12 residues long. The CDR3 region has the DNA TGCAGCGTTTCTGTGACTGGAAACACCATATATTTT. Translated, it gives CSVSVTGNTIYF.

The rearrangement joins TRBV7-9 to TRBJ1-2, with a tentative D call TRBD1 (5 bases). V lost 6 bases and J lost 7, with 12 bases in between. The CDR3 is 12 amino acids. The germline V gene encodes CDR1 SEHNR and CDR2 FQNEAQ (reference sequence). CDR3 nucleotide sequence: TGTGCCAGCAGTGAAGGGGCGGCTGGCTACACCTTC. Amino acid sequence: CASSEGAAGYTF. The full variable domain, rest sourced from reference TRBV7-9 and TRBJ1-2, is DTGVSQNPRHKITKRGQNVTFRCDPISEHNRLYWYRQTLGQGPEFLTYFQNEAQLEKSRLLSDRFSAERPKGSFSTLEIQRTEQGDSAMYLCASSEGAAGYTFGSGTRLTVV.

This clone has only one observation. The CDR3 reads CASSPDRDTEAFF. CDR3 sequence (DNA): TGTGCCAGCTCACCCGACAGGGATACTGAAGCTTTCTTT. V usage is TRBV18 and J usage is TRBJ1-1, with 7 positions matching TRBD1. The CDR3 covers 13 residues. CDR1 KGHSH and CDR2 LQKENI come from the germline V gene. V gave up 3 bases and J gave up 5 bases; unmatched junction bases: 3.

V usage is TRBV28 and J usage is TRBJ2-4; a possible D gene is TRBD2 (5 bases). V gave up 7 bases and J gave up 8 bases, with 18 bases separating them. This CDR3 has 14 amino acids. Germline-derived CDR1 and CDR2 are MDHEN and SYDVKM. The CDR3 DNA reads as TGTGCCAGCACCTCCTCTTCCGGAGGTGACATTCAGTACTTC. Translated: CASTSSSGGDIQYF. Full variable domain (rest looked up from reference TRBV28 and TRBJ2-4): DVKVTQSSRYLVKRTGEKVFLECVQDMDHENMFWYRQDPGLGLRLIYFSYDVKMKEKGDIPEGYSVSREKKERFSLILESASTNQTSMYLCASTSSSGGDIQYFGAGTRLSVL.

The chain uses TRBV11-2 and TRBJ2-5; maybe TRBD1 (6 bases). The CDR3 is made up of 14 amino acids. CDR1 and CDR2 from the germline V gene are SGHAT and FQNNGV. V lost 4 bases, J lost 4 bases, and 13 bases lay in between. In nucleotides, the CDR3 is TGTGCCAGCAGCTGGCTGGGACATTCAGAGACCCAGTACTTC. Translated: CASSWLGHSETQYF.

The V and J genes are TRBV7-2 and TRBJ1-4; 8 bases match TRBD1. The CDR3 loop spans 14 amino acids. Trimming cost V 8 bases and J 5 bases; bases outside gene matches: 7. Germline V CDR1 and CDR2: SGHTA, FQGNSA. CDR3 protein: CASAVGQANEKLFF. The CDR3 nucleotides read TGTGCCAGCGCTGTGGGACAGGCCAATGAAAAACTGTTTTTT.

The rearrangement joins TRBV28 to TRBJ2-7, with D possibly matching TRBD1 (6 bases). This CDR3 has 15 amino acids. V gave up 5 bases and J gave up 6 bases, with 20 bases separating them. In germline, CDR1 is MDHEN, CDR2 SYDVKM. CDR3 in DNA: TGTGCCAGCAGTCCCCCGCAGGGGTGGGGTCTCGAGCAGTACTTC. Translated: CASSPPQGWGLEQYF.

In DNA, the CDR3 is TGTGCCATCAGTGAAGGAGAACAGGGAAGCGAGCAGTACGTC. It yields the protein CAISEGEQGSEQYV. The genes are TRBV10-3 and TRBJ2-7; D might be TRBD1 (6 bases). The germline V gene encodes CDR1 ENHRY and CDR2 SYGVKD. The CDR3 is 14 residues long. V lost 3 bases to trimming and J lost 6 bases, with 15 bases between them.

This chain uses TRBV5-1 with TRBJ2-7; maybe TRBD1 (7 bases). CDR3 length equals 13 residues. The germline V gene has CDR1 SGHRS and CDR2 YFSETQ. V was cut by 6 bases and J by 6 bases, with 16 bases left in between. The CDR3 bases are TGCGCCAGCAAGGGGACAGAGGGAGGCGAGCAGTACTTC. Translation: CASKGTEGGEQYF.

The chain is built from TRBV5-1 and TRBJ2-1, with TRBD2 matching 14 bases. The CDR3 has 18 residues. Germline V gives CDR1 SGHRS, CDR2 YFSETQ. Losses at the gene ends were 0 bases for V and 7 bases for J; bases not matched to a gene: 9. The CDR3 nucleotides are TGCGCCAGCAGCTTGGGGCGACTAGCGGGGGGGCGCGGAAATGAGCAGTTCTTC. This encodes CASSLGRLAGGRGNEQFF.

The chain employs TRBV7-9 and TRBJ2-1; D possibly corresponds to TRBD2 (6 bases). CDR1 and CDR2 (germline): SEHNR, FQNEAQ (reference sequence). The CDR3 length is 15 residues. Trimming shortened V by 5 bases and J by 8 bases, and 19 bases separated the two germline ends. The CDR3 coding sequence is TGTGCCAGCAGCCCCGGGACTGGAGCCAGCGATGAGCAGTTCTTC. Translation: CASSPGTGASDEQFF.

This chain connects TRBV11-2 to TRBJ1-3; 10 nucleotides match TRBD1. The CDR3 covers 16 residues. CDR1 and CDR2 from the germline V gene are SGHAT and FQNNGV. V dropped 5 bases and J dropped 2; count of bases not matched to a gene: 6. Here the CDR3 DNA reads TGTGCCAGCAGCCTTAGAGGACAGGGGGCTGGAAACACCATATATTTT. Residues: CASSLRGQGAGNTIYF.

The V and J genes are TRBV28 and TRBJ1-2; TRBD1 matches at 7 bases. Per the germline V gene, CDR1 is MDHEN and CDR2 is SYDVKM. The V segment lost 6 bases and the J segment 7 bases; nucleotides outside the gene matches: 8. The CDR3 is 13 amino acids. The CDR3 coding sequence is TGTGCCAGCAGCATCGTCCAGGGGGGTGGCTACACCTTC. As protein: CASSIVQGGGYTF.

This chain connects TRBV6-1 to TRBJ2-1; 8 positions agree with TRBD1. Germline V gives CDR1 MNHNS, CDR2 SASEGT. This CDR3 has 14 residues. Germline trimming cut 8 bases from V and 0 bases from J; bases unmatched to any gene: 3. The CDR3 protein is CASETGASYNEQFF. In DNA form, the CDR3 reads TGTGCCAGCGAGACAGGGGCCTCCTACAATGAGCAGTTCTTC.

V gene TRBV7-2 combines with J gene TRBJ2-7; D is tentatively TRBD1 or TRBD2 (5 bases each). The V end lost 1 base, the J end lost 6 bases, and 10 bases lay between the germline ends. CDR1 and CDR2 (germline): SGHTA, FQGNSA. The CDR3 loop spans 13 amino acids. CDR3 in DNA: TGTGCCAGCAGCTTAGAACTAGGGGTCGAGCAGTACGTC. Its protein is CASSLELGVEQYV.

This clone is a singleton in its sample. This chain uses TRBV21-1 with TRBJ2-7; the D call in the table, TRBD1, was not verified against the DNA. TRBV21-1 is a listed pseudogene. This CDR3 is 10 amino acids long. Written as DNA, the CDR3 is TGTGCCAGCAGCAAGGGCGAGCAGTACGTC. It is translated as CASSKGEQYV.

This clone was counted a single time. The chain recombines TRBV18 with TRBJ2-3, with 12 bases that match TRBD2. This CDR3 contains 16 residues. Germline values: CDR1 KGHSH, CDR2 LQKENI. The trim removed 3 bases at V and 2 bases at J, leaving 3 bases unmatched. The CDR3: CASSPTSGGLTDTQYF. The CDR3 coding sequence is TGTGCCAGCTCACCGACTAGCGGGGGACTCACAGATACGCAGTATTTT. The variable domain in full, completed from reference TRBV18 and TRBJ2-3, reads NAGVMQNPRHLVRRRGQEARLRCSPMKGHSHVYWYRQLPEEGLKFMVYLQKENIIDESGMPKERFSAEFPKEGPSILRIQQVVRGDSAAYFCASSPTSGGLTDTQYFGPGTRLTVL.

The genes are TRBV6-5 and TRBJ1-1; D not certain. Trimming removed 2 bases from V and 2 bases from J, with 6 bases in between. This CDR3 has 13 residues. The germline CDR1 and CDR2 sequences are MNHEY and SVGAGI. The CDR3 is CASSYEGNTEAFF. The DNA of the CDR3 is TGTGCCAGCAGTTACGAGGGAAACACTGAAGCTTTCTTT.

The rearrangement links TRBV5-4 to TRBJ1-1, with D perhaps TRBD1 (6 bases). V was trimmed by 0 bases and J by 8 bases, leaving 14 bases between them. The CDR3 is made up of 14 amino acids. In germline, CDR1 is SGHNT, CDR2 YYREEE (reference sequence). CDR3 in DNA: TGTGCCAGCAGCTTGGAGGGGGTGATCCTCGAAGCTTTCTTT. Protein sequence: CASSLEGVILEAFF. Full variable domain (outside the CDR3, taken from reference TRBV5-4 and TRBJ1-1): ETGVTQSPTHLIKTRGQQVTLRCSSQSGHNTVSWYQQALGQGPQFIFQYYREEENGRGNFPPRFSGLQFPNYSSELNVNALELDDSALYLCASSLEGVILEAFFGQGTRLTVV.

The rearrangement links TRBV4-2 to TRBJ2-5; 8 nucleotides match TRBD1. V lost 0 bases to trimming and J lost 5 bases; unmatched junction nucleotides: 8. The CDR3 has 16 amino acids. Germline CDR1 LGHNA, CDR2 YNFKEQ. The CDR3 DNA reads as TGTGCCAGCAGCCAAGATTGGTCAGGGGGCAGGGAGACCCAGTACTTC. As protein: CASSQDWSGGRETQYF.

CDR3 nucleotides: TGTGCCAGCGGACGCATCTTCGGATCTGGGGCCAACGTCCTGACTTTC. This encodes CASGRIFGSGANVLTF. The chain combines TRBV7-2 with TRBJ2-6; D is ambiguous. The V end lost 8 bases, the J end lost 1 base, and 15 bases lay between the germline ends. The CDR3 covers 16 residues. The germline V gene has CDR1 SGHTA and CDR2 FQGNSA.

This rearrangement joins TRBV10-3 to TRBJ2-3; TRBD1 is a possible D gene (5 bases). The CDR3 covers 15 residues. The germline CDR1 and CDR2 sequences are ENHRY and SYGVKD. Trimming took off 4 bases at V and 2 bases at J, with 13 bases between the two ends. The chain's CDR3 is CAISVSQGLTDTQYF. The DNA of the CDR3 is TGTGCCATCAGTGTAAGTCAGGGCCTCACAGATACGCAGTATTTT.

The chain links TRBV28 to TRBJ2-3; possible D gene TRBD2, 6 bases. The CDR3 covers 15 residues. The ends were cut back, 5 bases at V and 3 bases at J, with 15 bases in the middle. CDR1 is MDHEN and CDR2 is SYDVKM in the germline V gene. The CDR3 nucleotides read TGTGCCAGCAGTCTACCTAGCGAGTTGACAGATACGCAGTATTTT. As protein: CASSLPSELTDTQYF.